This T cell receptor beta chain came from a study of PD-1 blockade in classical Hodgkin lymphoma. Stated time point: cycle 4 day 1 (C4D1), after less than seven weeks of nivolumab. Relapses following autologous stem cell transplantation were seen in all patients, with brentuximab vedotin exposure varying. The study purified CD4+ T cells from thawed PBMCs using magnetic negative selection. Notes on this clone: What it binds is unknown.

This table comes from immunoSEQ multiplex PCR, and its TCRdb copy is limited to in-frame clones, with some not included. The sample contains under 20,000 clones, 70% of which appear only once. Germline V gives CDR1 SNHLY, CDR2 FYNNEI. The junction had 9 bases not matched to a gene; V was cut back by 10 bases and J by 7 bases. The CDR3 consists of 15 residues. Overall study findings and caveats: Researchers reported that CD4+ TCR diversity, though not CD8+, rose significantly by C4D1. Undefined causes, possibly disease activity or prior therapy, underlie the repertoire differences. Relapsed/refractory patients reportedly had the lowest baseline TCR diversity, below newly diagnosed patients, who were below healthy donors.

Sequenced here: CD4+ T cells from blood, sampled before the fourth cycle of nivolumab. This sequence originates from a human donor with classical Hodgkin lymphoma. The chain recombines TRBV2 with TRBJ1-6; 11 nucleotides match TRBD1. CDR3 DNA: TGTGCCACCTGGACAGGGGGCGGCAGGAATTCACCCCTCCACTTT. Amino acid sequence: CATWTGGGRNSPLHF.